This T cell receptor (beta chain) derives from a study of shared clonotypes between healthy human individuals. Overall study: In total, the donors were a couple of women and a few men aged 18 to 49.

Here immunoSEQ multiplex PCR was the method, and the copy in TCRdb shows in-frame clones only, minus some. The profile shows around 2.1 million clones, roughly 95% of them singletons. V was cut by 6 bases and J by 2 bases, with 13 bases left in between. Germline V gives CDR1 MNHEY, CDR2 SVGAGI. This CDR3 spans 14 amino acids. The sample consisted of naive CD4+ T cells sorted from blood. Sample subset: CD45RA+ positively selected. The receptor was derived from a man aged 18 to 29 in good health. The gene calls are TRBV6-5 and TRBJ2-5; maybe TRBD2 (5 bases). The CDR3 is CASRTRTFQETQYF. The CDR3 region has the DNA TGTGCCAGCAGGACCAGGACTTTTCAAGAGACCCAGTACTTC.